This T cell receptor (beta chain) derives from a study of CD8 T cells in Susac syndrome. As judged by recently defined diagnostic criteria, patients with Susac syndrome had definite or probable disease. RNA totalling about 0.5 to 1 ug underwent reverse transcription with random hexamers. TCRdb fed the immunoSEQ multiplex PCR reads into MiXCR, producing one record per CDR3 protein. The profile shows about 140,000 distinct CDR3 sequences, 85% to 95% of them singletons. The CDR3 spans 14 residues. CDR1 is DFQATT and CDR2 is SNEGSKA in the germline V gene (reference sequence). Trimming cost V 8 bases and J 4 bases, with 20 bases left between them.

J is TRBJ1-1 and V is TRBV20-1; D uncertain. Sequences were obtained from CD4+ T cells from PBMCs. The sequence was collected from a human donor with Susac syndrome. The CDR3 nucleotides read TGCAGTATCCCTCCCCGTCTTTCGGGCACTGAAGCTTTCTTT. Its protein product is CSIPPRLSGTEAFF.